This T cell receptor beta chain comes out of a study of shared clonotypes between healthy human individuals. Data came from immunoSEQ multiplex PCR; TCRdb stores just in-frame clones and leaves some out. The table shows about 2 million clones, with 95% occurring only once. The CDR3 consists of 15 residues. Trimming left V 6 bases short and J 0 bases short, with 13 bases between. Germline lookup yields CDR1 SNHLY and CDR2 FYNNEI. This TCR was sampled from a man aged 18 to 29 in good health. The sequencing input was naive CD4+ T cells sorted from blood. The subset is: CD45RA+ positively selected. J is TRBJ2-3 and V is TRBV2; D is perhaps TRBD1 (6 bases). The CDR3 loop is CASRGGQPSTDTQYF. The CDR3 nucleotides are TGTGCCAGCAGGGGCGGACAGCCTAGCACAGATACGCAGTATTTT.